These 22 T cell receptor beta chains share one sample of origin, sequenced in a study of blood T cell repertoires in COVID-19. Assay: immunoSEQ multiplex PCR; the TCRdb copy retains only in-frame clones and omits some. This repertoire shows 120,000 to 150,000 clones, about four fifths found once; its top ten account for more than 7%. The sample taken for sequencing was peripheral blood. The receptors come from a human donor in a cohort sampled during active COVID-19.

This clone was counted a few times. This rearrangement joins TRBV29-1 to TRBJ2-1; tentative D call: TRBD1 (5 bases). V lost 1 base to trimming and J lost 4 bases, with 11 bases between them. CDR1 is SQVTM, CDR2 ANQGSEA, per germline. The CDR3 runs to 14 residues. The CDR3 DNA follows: TGCAGCGTTGAAGGAGCCAGGGTATACAATGAGCAGTTCTTC. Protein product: CSVEGARVYNEQFF.

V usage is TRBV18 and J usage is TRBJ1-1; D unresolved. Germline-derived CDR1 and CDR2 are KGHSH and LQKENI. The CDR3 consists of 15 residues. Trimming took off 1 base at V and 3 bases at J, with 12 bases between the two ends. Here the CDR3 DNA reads TGTGCCAGCTCACCACAAAACCCGGGAGACACTGAAGCTTTCTTT. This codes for CASSPQNPGDTEAFF.

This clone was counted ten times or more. The CDR3 bases are TGTGCCAGCAGCTTAAATCAGTTCTCCAATGATCCCCAGCATTTT. Translating gives CASSLNQFSNDPQHF. This chain joins TRBV7-2 and TRBJ1-5; D not certain. V was pared by 2 bases and J by 10 bases, with 18 bases between. The CDR3 length is 15 residues. Per the germline V gene, CDR1 is SGHTA and CDR2 is FQGNSA.

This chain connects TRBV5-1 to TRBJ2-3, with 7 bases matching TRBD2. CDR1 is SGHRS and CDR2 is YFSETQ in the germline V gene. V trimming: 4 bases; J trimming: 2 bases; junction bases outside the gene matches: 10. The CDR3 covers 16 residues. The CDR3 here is CASSRRTSVYTDTQYF. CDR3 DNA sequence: TGCGCCAGCAGCCGACGAACTAGCGTGTACACAGATACGCAGTATTTT.

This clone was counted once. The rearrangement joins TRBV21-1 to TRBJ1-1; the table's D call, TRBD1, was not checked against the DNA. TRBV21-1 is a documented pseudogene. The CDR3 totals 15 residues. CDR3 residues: CASSKWYRENTEAFF. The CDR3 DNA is TGTGCCAGCAGCAAATGGTACAGGGAGAACACTGAAGCTTTCTTT.

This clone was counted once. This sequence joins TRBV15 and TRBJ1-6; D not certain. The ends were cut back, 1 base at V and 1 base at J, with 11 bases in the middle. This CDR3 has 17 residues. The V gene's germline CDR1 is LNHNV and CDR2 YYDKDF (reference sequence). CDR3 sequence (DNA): TGTGCCACCAGCAGAGGAGAGGGTGCATCCTATAATTCACCCCTCCACTTT. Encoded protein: CATSRGEGASYNSPLHF.

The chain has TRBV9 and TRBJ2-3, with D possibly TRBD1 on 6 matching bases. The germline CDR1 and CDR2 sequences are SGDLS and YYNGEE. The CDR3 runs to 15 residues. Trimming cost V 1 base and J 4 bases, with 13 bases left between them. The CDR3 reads CASSVLGRGPDTQYF. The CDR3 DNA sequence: TGTGCCAGCAGCGTATTGGGCAGGGGACCAGATACGCAGTATTTT.

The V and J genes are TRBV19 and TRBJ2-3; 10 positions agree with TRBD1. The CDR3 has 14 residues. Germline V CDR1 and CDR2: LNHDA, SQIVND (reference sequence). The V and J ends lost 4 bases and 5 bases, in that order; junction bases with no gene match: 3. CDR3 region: CASSTRDRGDTQYF. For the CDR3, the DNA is TGTGCCAGTAGTACTAGGGACAGGGGAGATACGCAGTATTTT.

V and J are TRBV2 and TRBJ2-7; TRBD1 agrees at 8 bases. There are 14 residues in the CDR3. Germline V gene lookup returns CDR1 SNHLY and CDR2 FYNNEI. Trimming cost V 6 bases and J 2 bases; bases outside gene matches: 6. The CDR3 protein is CASRLEQGAYEQYF. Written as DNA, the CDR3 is TGTGCCAGCAGGCTAGAACAGGGGGCCTACGAGCAGTACTTC.

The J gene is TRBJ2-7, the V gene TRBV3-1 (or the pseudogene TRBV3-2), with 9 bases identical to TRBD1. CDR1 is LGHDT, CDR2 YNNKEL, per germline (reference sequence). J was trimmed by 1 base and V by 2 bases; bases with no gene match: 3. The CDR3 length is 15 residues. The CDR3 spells CASSQMGQGSYEQYF. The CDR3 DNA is TGTGCCAGCAGCCAAATGGGACAGGGATCCTACGAGCAGTACTTC.

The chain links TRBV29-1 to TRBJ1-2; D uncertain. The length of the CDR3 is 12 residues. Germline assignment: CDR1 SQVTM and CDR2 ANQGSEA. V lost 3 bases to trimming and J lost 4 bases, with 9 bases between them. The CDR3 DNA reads TGCAGCGTTGAGGGAGTTGGCTATGGCTACACCTTC. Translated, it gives CSVEGVGYGYTF.

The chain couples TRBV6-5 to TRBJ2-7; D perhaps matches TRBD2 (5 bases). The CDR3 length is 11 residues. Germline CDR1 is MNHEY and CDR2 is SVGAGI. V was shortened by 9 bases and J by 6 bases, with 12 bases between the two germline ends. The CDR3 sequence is CASSSSREQYF. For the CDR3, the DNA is TGTGCCAGTTCTTCTAGCCGCGAGCAGTACTTC.

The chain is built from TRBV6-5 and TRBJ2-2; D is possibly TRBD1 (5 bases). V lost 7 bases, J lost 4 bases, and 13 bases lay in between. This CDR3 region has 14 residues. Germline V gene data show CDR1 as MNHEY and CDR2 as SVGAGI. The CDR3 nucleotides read TGTGCCAGCACAGGGCAGGGTAGCACCGGGGAGCTGTTTTTT. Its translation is CASTGQGSTGELFF.

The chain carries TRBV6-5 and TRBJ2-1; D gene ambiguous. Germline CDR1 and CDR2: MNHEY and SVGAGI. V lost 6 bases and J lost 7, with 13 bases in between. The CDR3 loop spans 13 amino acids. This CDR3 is CASRRHLGNEQFF. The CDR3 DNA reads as TGTGCCAGCAGGCGCCACCTTGGTAATGAGCAGTTCTTC.

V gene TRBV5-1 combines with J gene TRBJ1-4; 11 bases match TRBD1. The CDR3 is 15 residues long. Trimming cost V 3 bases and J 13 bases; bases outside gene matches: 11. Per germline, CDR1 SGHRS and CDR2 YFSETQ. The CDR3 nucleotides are TGCGCCAGCAGCTCCGGGACAGGGGGTTCCAGGAGACTGTTTTTT. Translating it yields CASSSGTGGSRRLFF.

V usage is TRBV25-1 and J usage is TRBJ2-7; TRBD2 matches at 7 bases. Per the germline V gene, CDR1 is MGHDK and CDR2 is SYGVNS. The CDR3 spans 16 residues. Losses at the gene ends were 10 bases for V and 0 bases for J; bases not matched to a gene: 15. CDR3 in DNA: TGTGCCACGAGCGAGGAGCGGGGTTATATCTCCTACGAGCAGTACTTC. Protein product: CATSEERGYISYEQYF.

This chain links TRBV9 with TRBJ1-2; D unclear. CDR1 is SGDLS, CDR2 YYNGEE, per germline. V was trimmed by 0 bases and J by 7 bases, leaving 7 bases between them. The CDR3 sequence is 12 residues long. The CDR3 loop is CASSVGNFGYTF. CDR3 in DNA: TGTGCCAGCAGCGTAGGTAATTTTGGCTACACCTTC.

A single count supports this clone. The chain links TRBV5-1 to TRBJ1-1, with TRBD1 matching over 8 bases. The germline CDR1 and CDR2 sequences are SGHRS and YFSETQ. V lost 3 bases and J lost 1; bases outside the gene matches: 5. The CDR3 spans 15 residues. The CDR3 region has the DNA TGCGCCAGCAGCTGGACGACAGGGGCGAACACTGAAGCTTTCTTT. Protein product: CASSWTTGANTEAFF.

The CDR3 coding sequence is TGTGCCAGCAGCCCATTCGGGGTTGCAACTAATGAAAAACTGTTTTTT. Encoded protein: CASSPFGVATNEKLFF. V is TRBV7-2 and J is TRBJ1-4; D remains unclear. Between the trimmed V and J ends, which lost 5 bases and 0 bases, there was a span of 13 bases. CDR1 and CDR2 (germline): SGHTA, FQGNSA. The CDR3 spans 16 residues.

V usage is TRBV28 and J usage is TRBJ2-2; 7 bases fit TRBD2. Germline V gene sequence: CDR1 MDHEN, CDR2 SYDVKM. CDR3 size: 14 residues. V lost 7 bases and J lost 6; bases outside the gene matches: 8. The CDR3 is CASTPAGVPGELFF. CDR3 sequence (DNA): TGTGCCAGCACCCCCGCGGGGGTCCCCGGGGAGCTGTTTTTT. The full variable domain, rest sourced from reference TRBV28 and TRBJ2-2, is DVKVTQSSRYLVKRTGEKVFLECVQDMDHENMFWYRQDPGLGLRLIYFSYDVKMKEKGDIPEGYSVSREKKERFSLILESASTNQTSMYLCASTPAGVPGELFFGEGSRLTVL.

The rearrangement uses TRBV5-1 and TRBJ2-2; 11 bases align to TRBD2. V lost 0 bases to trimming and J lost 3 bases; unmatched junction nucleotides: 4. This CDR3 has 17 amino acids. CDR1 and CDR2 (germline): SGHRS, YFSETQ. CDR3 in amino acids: CASSLATSGAYTGELFF. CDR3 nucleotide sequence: TGCGCCAGCAGCTTGGCGACTAGCGGGGCGTACACCGGGGAGCTGTTTTTT.

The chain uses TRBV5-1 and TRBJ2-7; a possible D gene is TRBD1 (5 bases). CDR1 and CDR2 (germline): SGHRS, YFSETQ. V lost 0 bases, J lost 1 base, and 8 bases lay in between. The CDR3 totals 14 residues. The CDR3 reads CASSLAPGSYEQYF. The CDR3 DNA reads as TGCGCCAGCAGCTTGGCCCCAGGGTCCTACGAGCAGTACTTC.